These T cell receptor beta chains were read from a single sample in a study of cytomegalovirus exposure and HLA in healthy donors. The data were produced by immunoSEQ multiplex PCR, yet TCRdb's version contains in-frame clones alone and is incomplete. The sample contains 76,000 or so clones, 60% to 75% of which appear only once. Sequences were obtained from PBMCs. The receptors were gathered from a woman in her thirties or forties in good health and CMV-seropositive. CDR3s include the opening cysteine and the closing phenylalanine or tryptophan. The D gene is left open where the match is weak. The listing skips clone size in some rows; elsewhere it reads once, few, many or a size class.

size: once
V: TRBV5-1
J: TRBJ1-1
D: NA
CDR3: CASSLDMRGGTEAFF
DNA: TGCGCCAGCAGCTTGGATATGCGGGGAGGCACTGAAGCTTTCTTT

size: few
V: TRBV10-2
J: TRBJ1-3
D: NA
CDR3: CASSEQFNSGNTIYF
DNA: TGCGCCAGCAGTGAGCAATTCAACTCTGGAAACACCATATATTTT

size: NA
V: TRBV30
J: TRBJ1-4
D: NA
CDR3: CAWSVGDIYEKLFF
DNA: TGTGCCTGGAGTGTGGGAGACATATATGAAAAACTGTTTTTT

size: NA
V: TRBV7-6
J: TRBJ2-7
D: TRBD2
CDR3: CASSLAGGSYEQYF
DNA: TGTGCCAGCAGCTTAGCGGGGGGGTCCTACGAGCAGTACTTC

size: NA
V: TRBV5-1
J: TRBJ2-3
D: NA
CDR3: CASSLGYGVISGEAQYF
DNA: TGCGCCAGCAGCTTGGGTTACGGGGTAATCTCCGGCGAGGCGCAGTATTTT

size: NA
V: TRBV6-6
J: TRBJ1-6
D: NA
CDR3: CASRLVSTPNSPLHF
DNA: TGTGCCAGCAGACTCGTGTCAACGCCTAATTCACCCCTCCACTTT

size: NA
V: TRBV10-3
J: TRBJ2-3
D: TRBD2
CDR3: CAITPSGSISTDTQYF
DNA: TGTGCCATCACGCCTAGCGGGAGCATTAGCACAGATACGCAGTATTTT

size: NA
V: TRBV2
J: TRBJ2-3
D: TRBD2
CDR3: CASQGPGLLTDTQYF
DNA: TGTGCCAGTCAAGGTCCGGGACTACTAACAGATACGCAGTATTTT

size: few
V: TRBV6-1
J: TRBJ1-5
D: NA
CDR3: CASSDYVYNLNQPQHF
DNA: TGTGCCAGCAGTGATTATGTGTATAATCTCAATCAGCCCCAGCATTTT

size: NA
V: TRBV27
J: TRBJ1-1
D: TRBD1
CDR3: CASSQGQGMNTEAFF
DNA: TGTGCCAGCAGTCAGGGACAGGGGATGAACACTGAAGCTTTCTTT

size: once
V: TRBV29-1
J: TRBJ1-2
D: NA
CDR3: CSVESTGPRGYTF
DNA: TGCAGCGTTGAATCGACAGGCCCTAGGGGCTACACCTTC